Listed below are T cell receptor beta chains from one sample, sequenced in a study of early T cells in non-severe SARS-CoV-2 infection. TCRdb called the 5' RACE reads again in MiXCR, with one record for every CDR3 protein. The sample yields under 70,000 distinct CDR3 sequences, around 8.3% seen once. The material was whole blood, obtained at baseline. The receptors originated from an adult who was a healthcare worker with PCR-confirmed SARS-CoV-2 infection or an uninfected control (not recorded which). Each CDR3 is given with its conserved first and last residue. D genes are given only for firm matches. Only some rows state a clone size, as once, few, many or a class for expanded clones.

D	V	J	size	CDR3	DNA
TRBD1	TRBV11-2	TRBJ1-4	few	CASSLVGTGEKLFF	TGTGCCAGCAGCTTAGTCGGGACAGGCGAAAAACTGTTTTTT
NA	TRBV12-3/TRBV12-4	TRBJ1-1	many	CASSLPWEGRDTEAFF	TGTGCCAGCAGTTTACCTTGGGAGGGGAGGGACACTGAAGCTTTCTTT
NA	TRBV11-2	TRBJ2-1	few	CASSSLAGYNEQFF	TGTGCCAGCAGCTCCCTTGCAGGTTACAATGAGCAGTTCTTC
NA	TRBV11-2	TRBJ1-1	few	CASSRWGGEGVGTEAFF	TGTGCCAGCAGCCGGTGGGGCGGGGAGGGAGTGGGCACTGAAGCTTTCTTT
NA	TRBV7-9	TRBJ1-4	many	CASSWGERNEKLFF	TGTGCCAGCAGCTGGGGCGAGAGGAATGAAAAACTGTTTTTT
NA	TRBV27	TRBJ1-1	few	CASSLSAGITEAFF	TGTGCCAGCAGCCTTAGTGCAGGGATCACTGAAGCTTTCTTT
NA	TRBV5-4	TRBJ2-5	many	CASSHLGGERETQYF	TGTGCCAGCAGCCATCTGGGGGGCGAGAGAGAGACCCAGTACTTC
TRBD2	TRBV6-1	TRBJ2-1	few	CASSDLAGGADEQFF	TGTGCCAGCAGTGATCTGGCGGGAGGGGCCGATGAGCAGTTCTTC
TRBD1	TRBV4-3	TRBJ1-1	NA	CASRPDRVRSTEAFF	TGCGCCAGCAGACCGGACAGGGTACGATCGACTGAAGCTTTCTTT
NA	TRBV7-2	TRBJ2-2	many	CASSLNRVVGTGELFF	TGTGCCAGCAGCTTAAATCGGGTGGTGGGGACCGGGGAGCTGTTTTTT
TRBD2	TRBV6-1	TRBJ2-7	many	CASSDGSGITYEQYF	TGTGCCAGCAGTGATGGGAGCGGGATTACCTACGAGCAGTACTTC
NA	TRBV30	TRBJ1-1	NA	CAWGVRLAMNTEAFF	TGTGCCTGGGGAGTCCGCTTAGCGATGAACACTGAAGCTTTCTTT
NA	TRBV7-9	TRBJ2-4	many	CASSLDGTPVIQYF	TGTGCCAGCAGCTTAGACGGGACCCCAGTCATTCAGTACTTC
NA	TRBV5-8	TRBJ2-3	many	CASSLSGISTDTQYF	TGTGCCAGCAGCTTGTCGGGAATTAGCACAGATACGCAGTATTTT
TRBD1	TRBV5-1	TRBJ1-4	NA	CASSKDRGNEKLFF	TGCGCCAGCAGCAAGGACAGGGGTAATGAAAAACTGTTTTTT
NA	TRBV5-1	TRBJ2-6	many	CASTRDNLSGANVLTF	TGCGCCAGCACCCGGGACAACCTCTCTGGGGCCAACGTCCTGACTTTC
TRBD2	TRBV14	TRBJ2-1	few	CASSQQPGGEQFF	TGTGCCAGCAGCCAACAACCGGGAGGTGAGCAGTTCTTC
NA	TRBV11-2	TRBJ2-6	few	CASSLFGANVLTF	TGTGCCAGCAGCTTATTCGGGGCCAACGTCCTGACTTTC
NA	TRBV7-2	TRBJ2-1	NA	CASSLGAHEQFF	TGTGCCAGCAGCTTAGGGGCTCATGAGCAGTTCTTC
NA	TRBV19	TRBJ2-3	many	CASQSSSDTQYF	TGTGCCAGTCAAAGCTCGTCAGATACGCAGTATTTT
NA	TRBV28	TRBJ1-1	few	CASSSGQLNTEAFF	TGTGCCAGCAGTTCCGGACAGCTGAACACTGAAGCTTTCTTT
NA	TRBV7-9	TRBJ2-1	many	CASSLRATGPSNEQFF	TGTGCCAGCAGCTTAAGGGCGACAGGACCCTCCAATGAGCAGTTCTTC
NA	TRBV6-2/TRBV6-3	TRBJ1-1	NA	CASSYLYGQLNTEAFF	TGTGCCAGCAGTTACTTGTATGGACAGTTGAACACTGAAGCTTTCTTT